The clone carrying this T cell receptor (beta chain) occurred a few times. Original processing notes: Nucleated cell number was recorded as an estimate derived from reference gene primer amplification. Clones were sequenced by immunoSEQ multiplex PCR, and TCRdb holds only the in-frame ones, with some missing. V and J calls and clone size are as listed in that table; D and trimming were resolved from the DNA. The sample contains approximately 220,000 clones, 70% to 90% of which appear only once. This sample was included in a study of blood T cell repertoires in COVID-19. The CDR3 runs 15 residues. Germline-derived CDR1 and CDR2 are SEHNR and FQNEAQ (reference sequence). J was trimmed by 2 bases and V by 4 bases; bases with no gene match: 5.

This receptor was obtained from a man aged 30 to 45 who had recovered from COVID-19. Sequenced: PBMCs or T cells enriched from blood (not recorded which). This rearrangement joins TRBV7-9 to TRBJ2-7; 10 bases agree with TRBD2. The CDR3 sequence: CASSSASGRTYEQYF. CDR3 sequence (DNA): TGTGCCAGCAGCTCCGCTAGCGGGAGAACCTACGAGCAGTACTTC. Supplemented by reference TRBV7-9 and TRBJ2-7, the full variable domain reads DTGVSQNPRHKITKRGQNVTFRCDPISEHNRLYWYRQTLGQGPEFLTYFQNEAQLEKSRLLSDRFSAERPKGSFSTLEIQRTEQGDSAMYLCASSSASGRTYEQYFGPGTRLTVT.